What follows are 32 T cell receptor beta chains derived from one specimen sequenced in a study of OX40 agonist ivuxolimab in advanced cancers. Sequenced by immunoSEQ multiplex PCR; TCRdb stores in-frame clones only, minus some. The repertoire holds more than 35,000 clones, with less than 85% as singletons. Material: CD4+ or CD8+ T cells sorted from blood, obtained in a trial of the OX40 agonist ivuxolimab. Receptors originate from an adult with an advanced solid tumor such as melanoma, head and neck, liver or kidney cancer.

Sample share makes this clone large. This chain joins TRBV9 and TRBJ2-1; 7 bases match TRBD1. CDR1 and CDR2 from the germline V gene are SGDLS and YYNGEE. This CDR3 spans 13 amino acids. With 2 bases clipped from V and 6 bases from J, the junction kept 2 bases outside the gene matches. The CDR3: CASSVSGGNEQFF. CDR3 DNA: TGTGCCAGCAGCGTTTCAGGGGGCAATGAGCAGTTCTTC.

The chain combines TRBV6-5 with TRBJ1-2; D is undetermined. The germline V and J ends were trimmed by 0 bases and 2 bases, with 4 bases remaining between them. CDR3 length: 13 residues. The germline gives CDR1 MNHEY, CDR2 SVGAGI. CDR3 protein: CASSYSPNYGYTF. The CDR3 bases are TGTGCCAGCAGTTACTCGCCAAACTATGGCTACACCTTC.

This chain joins TRBV1 and TRBJ2-7; the tabulated D call, TRBD2, remains unverified against the DNA. TRBV1 is an annotated pseudogene. The CDR3 runs to 14 residues. As DNA, the CDR3 is TGCACCAGCAGCCAAGCGGGACTATCCTACGAGCAGTACGTC. Protein: CTSSQAGLSYEQYV.

This rearrangement joins TRBV28 to TRBJ1-4; D remains unclear. This CDR3 is 12 amino acids long. CDR1 and CDR2 (germline): MDHEN, SYDVKM. The germline V and J ends were trimmed by 6 bases and 8 bases, with 10 bases remaining between them. The DNA of the CDR3 is TGTGCCAGCAGCCCCACCCGAGAAAAACTGTTTTTT. Protein product: CASSPTREKLFF. The full variable domain, with the rest looked up from reference TRBV28 and TRBJ1-4, is DVKVTQSSRYLVKRTGEKVFLECVQDMDHENMFWYRQDPGLGLRLIYFSYDVKMKEKGDIPEGYSVSREKKERFSLILESASTNQTSMYLCASSPTREKLFFGSGTQLSVL.

The chain carries TRBV10-3 and TRBJ1-2; D gene ambiguous. The CDR3 runs to 11 residues. Germline V gene sequence: CDR1 ENHRY, CDR2 SYGVKD. Trimming removed 4 bases at V and 8 bases at J, with 8 bases between. Here the CDR3 reads CAISGGDGYTF. In DNA, the CDR3 is TGTGCCATCAGTGGAGGCGACGGCTACACCTTC.

The CDR3 loop is CASSYSGFSNTGELFF. The CDR3 nucleotides read TGTGCCAGCAGTTACTCAGGGTTCTCGAACACCGGGGAGCTGTTTTTT. The rearrangement joins TRBV6-6 to TRBJ2-2; D is ambiguous. CDR1 is MNHNY, CDR2 SVGAGI, per germline (reference sequence). Trimming left V 0 bases short and J 0 bases short, with 8 bases between. This CDR3 comprises 16 residues.

The V call is TRBV5-1, the J call TRBJ2-5; TRBD2 matches 9 bases. Germline-derived CDR1 and CDR2 are SGHRS and YFSETQ. Trimming at V came to 4 bases and at J to 1 base, leaving 5 bases not matched to a gene. This CDR3 comprises 15 residues. The CDR3 is CASSRSTSGQETQYF. CDR3 bases: TGCGCCAGCAGCAGATCGACTAGCGGCCAAGAGACCCAGTACTTC.

The J gene is TRBJ2-1, the V gene TRBV7-8; 9 positions agree with TRBD1. Per the germline V gene, CDR1 is SGHVS and CDR2 is FQNEAQ. The CDR3 consists of 15 residues. Losses at the gene ends were 2 bases for V and 4 bases for J; bases not matched to a gene: 3. The CDR3: CASSLWDREYNEQFF. CDR3 nucleotide sequence: TGTGCCAGCAGCTTATGGGACAGGGAGTACAATGAGCAGTTCTTC. The variable domain in full, completed from reference TRBV7-8 and TRBJ2-1, reads GAGVSQSPRYKVAKRGQDVALRCDPISGHVSLFWYQQALGQGPEFLTYFQNEAQLDKSGLPSDRFFAERPEGSVSTLKIQRTQQEDSAVYLCASSLWDREYNEQFFGPGTRLTVL.

Regarding this clone: One junction end disagrees with the germline gene, perhaps due to a read error. The CDR3 bases are TGCGCCAGCAGGGAGTTGACAGGGAAAGAGACCCAGTACTTC. Translating it yields CASRELTGKETQYF. This chain uses TRBV10-2 with TRBJ2-5; TRBD1 agrees at 7 bases. CDR1 is WSHSY and CDR2 is SAAADI in the germline V gene. The CDR3 is 14 amino acids.

This clone has only a few counts. The rearrangement uses TRBV5-1 and TRBJ2-3; a weak D match, TRBD1 (5 bases). From germline, CDR1 is SGHRS and CDR2 YFSETQ. The V end was cut by 3 bases, the J end by 2 bases, with 13 bases between. The CDR3 has 15 residues. CDR3 amino acids: CASSSQGAPTDTQYF. Here the CDR3 DNA reads TGCGCCAGCAGCTCGCAGGGCGCCCCCACAGATACGCAGTATTTT. The whole variable domain, remainder taken from reference TRBV5-1 and TRBJ2-3, is KAGVTQTPRYLIKTRGQQVTLSCSPISGHRSVSWYQQTPGQGLQFLFEYFSETQRNKGNFPGRFSGRQFSNSRSEMNVSTLELGDSALYLCASSSQGAPTDTQYFGPGTRLTVL.

Note on this clone: A read error may account for a junction end that differs from germline. The chain joins TRBV5-4 to TRBJ2-2; D possibly corresponds to TRBD1 (6 bases). Germline CDR1 reads SGHNT; CDR2 reads YYREEE (reference sequence). The CDR3 sequence is 14 residues long. CDR3 coding DNA: TGTGCCAGCACCTTGATACAGGGAACCGGGGAGCTGTTTTTT. Protein: CASTLIQGTGELFF.

This clone was counted a few times. This sequence joins TRBV7-9 and TRBJ1-1; no reliable D call. This CDR3 contains 16 residues. Germline V gives CDR1 SEHNR, CDR2 FQNEAQ (reference sequence). The germline V and J ends were trimmed by 5 bases and 2 bases, with 18 bases remaining between them. The CDR3 reads CASSARMTHLNTEAFF. CDR3 sequence (DNA): TGTGCCAGCAGCGCCCGGATGACACACCTCAACACTGAAGCTTTCTTT.

This sequence joins TRBV7-9 and TRBJ2-3, with unresolved D. The germline V gene encodes CDR1 SEHNR and CDR2 FQNEAQ (reference sequence). Trimming cost V 4 bases and J 1 base, with 9 bases left between them. This CDR3 has 14 amino acids. The CDR3 DNA reads TGTGCCAGCAGCTCCGGACGAGGCACAGATACGCAGTATTTT. Its protein is CASSSGRGTDTQYF.

Remarks on this clone: Other DNA sequences within the sample encode an identical CDR3. The V gene is TRBV7-9, the J gene TRBJ1-3, with no clear D. The ends were cut back, 3 bases at V and 2 bases at J, with 8 bases in the middle. CDR1 is SEHNR, CDR2 FQNEAQ, per germline (reference sequence). The CDR3 loop spans 14 amino acids. The CDR3 region is CASSFTRAGNTIYF. The CDR3 DNA reads TGTGCCAGCAGCTTTACAAGAGCTGGAAACACCATATATTTT.

This clone is a singleton in its sample. The chain combines TRBV28 with TRBJ1-5, with D possibly TRBD1 on 6 matching bases. CDR3 length: 14 amino acids. In germline, CDR1 is MDHEN, CDR2 SYDVKM. V lost 5 bases and J 7 bases, leaving 15 bases between the germline ends. This CDR3 reads CASSTVLDRQPQHF. The CDR3 nucleotides are TGTGCCAGCAGTACCGTTCTTGACAGGCAGCCCCAGCATTTT.

The V and J genes are TRBV30 and TRBJ1-2, with D perhaps matching TRBD1 (5 bases). Germline CDR1 is GTSNPN and CDR2 is SVGIG (reference sequence). The CDR3 totals 13 residues. DNA of the CDR3: TGTGCGAAGGGGATGGTCGGAGGCTATGGCTACACCTTC. It codes for CAKGMVGGYGYTF.

The chain links TRBV5-1 to TRBJ2-3, with D possibly TRBD1 on 5 matching bases. The germline gives CDR1 SGHRS, CDR2 YFSETQ. Trimming took off 0 bases at V and 4 bases at J, with 12 bases between the two ends. The length of the CDR3 is 15 residues. This chain's CDR3 is CASSLAGQLADTQYF. The CDR3 nucleotides are TGCGCCAGCAGCTTGGCCGGACAACTGGCAGATACGCAGTATTTT.

The CDR3 here is CASSSGQGFSPLHF. CDR3 nucleotides: TGCGCCAGCAGCTCGGGACAGGGTTTCTCACCCCTCCACTTT. The V call is TRBV5-1, the J call TRBJ1-6; 9 nucleotides agree with TRBD1. J was trimmed by 10 bases and V by 3 bases; bases with no gene match: 5. CDR1 is SGHRS, CDR2 YFSETQ, per germline. The CDR3 runs 14 residues.

The chain recombines TRBV7-9 with TRBJ2-5; 8 nucleotides line up with TRBD2. The germline V gene encodes CDR1 SEHNR and CDR2 FQNEAQ (reference sequence). The CDR3 covers 15 residues. The V segment lost 1 base and the J segment 4 bases; nucleotides outside the gene matches: 5. DNA of the CDR3: TGTGCCAGCAGCTTAGGCCCGGGGGGGCGAGAGACCCAGTACTTC. Translating gives CASSLGPGGRETQYF.

V usage is TRBV19 and J usage is TRBJ1-5; D is undetermined. Per germline, CDR1 LNHDA and CDR2 SQIVND (reference sequence). The CDR3 has 13 residues. V was trimmed by 5 bases and J by 3 bases, leaving 8 bases between them. The CDR3 reads CASSFGFNQPQHF. CDR3 sequence (DNA): TGTGCCAGTAGTTTTGGGTTCAATCAGCCCCAGCATTTT.

This chain links TRBV2 with TRBJ2-1; D not certain. The CDR3 runs to 15 residues. Germline V gene sequence: CDR1 SNHLY, CDR2 FYNNEI. Trimming left V 3 bases short and J 8 bases short, with 17 bases between. The CDR3 sequence is CASSDPSLTHDEQFF. The CDR3 region has the DNA TGTGCCAGCAGTGACCCGTCCCTTACACACGATGAGCAGTTCTTC.

This clone occurred once. V gene TRBV6-5 combines with J gene TRBJ1-1; D is perhaps TRBD1 (6 bases). CDR3 length: 15 amino acids. The V end lost 5 bases, the J end lost 7 bases, and 20 bases lay between the germline ends. In germline, CDR1 is MNHEY, CDR2 SVGAGI. CDR3 amino acids: CASSTGARGRDEAFF. CDR3 bases: TGTGCCAGCAGTACCGGAGCCCGGGGGCGGGATGAAGCTTTCTTT.

This clone appeared a few times. This chain joins TRBV4-1 and TRBJ2-3, with D tentatively TRBD2 (5 bases). V dropped 3 bases and J dropped 0 bases, with 7 bases sitting between them. The CDR3 contains 14 residues. Germline V gene data show CDR1 as MGHRA and CDR2 as YSYEKL. CDR3 in amino acids: CASSHGESTDTQYF. CDR3 coding DNA: TGCGCCAGCAGCCACGGGGAGAGCACAGATACGCAGTATTTT.

V usage is TRBV5-6 and J usage is TRBJ1-1; no clear D gene. This CDR3 comprises 14 residues. The V and J ends lost 1 base and 1 base respectively, with 8 bases between them. CDR1 is SGHDT, CDR2 YYEEEE, per germline. CDR3 sequence (DNA): TGTGCCAGCAGCTTGTACGGGAAGAACACTGAAGCTTTCTTT. Amino acids: CASSLYGKNTEAFF. Full variable domain (rest looked up from reference TRBV5-6 and TRBJ1-1): DAGVTQSPTHLIKTRGQQVTLRCSPKSGHDTVSWYQQALGQGPQFIFQYYEEEERQRGNFPDRFSGHQFPNYSSELNVNALLLGDSALYLCASSLYGKNTEAFFGQGTRLTVV.

This rearrangement joins TRBV18 to TRBJ2-7, with 10 positions matching TRBD1. CDR1 is KGHSH, CDR2 LQKENI, per germline. There are 16 residues in the CDR3. The V and J ends lost 4 bases and 3 bases, in that order; junction bases with no gene match: 9. The CDR3: CASSLLPGTGVYEQYF. The CDR3 DNA is TGTGCCAGCTCACTCCTACCCGGGACAGGGGTCTACGAGCAGTACTTC.

The chain combines TRBV7-9 with TRBJ2-7; 8 nucleotides agree with TRBD1. In germline, CDR1 is SEHNR, CDR2 FQNEAQ (reference sequence). After removal of 1 base from V and 10 bases from J, the junction contained 9 bases not matched to a gene. There are 14 residues in the CDR3. CDR3 protein: CASSLVPDRGLQYF. CDR3 coding DNA: TGTGCCAGCAGCTTAGTGCCTGACAGGGGTTTACAGTACTTC. The full variable domain, rest sourced from reference TRBV7-9 and TRBJ2-7, is DTGVSQNPRHKITKRGQNVTFRCDPISEHNRLYWYRQTLGQGPEFLTYFQNEAQLEKSRLLSDRFSAERPKGSFSTLEIQRTEQGDSAMYLCASSLVPDRGLQYFGPGTRLTVT.

The chain is built from TRBV11-3 and TRBJ1-6, with TRBD1 as a possible D gene (6 bases). The CDR3 has 13 residues. With 5 bases removed from V and 7 bases from J, the gap between germline ends came to 9 bases. Germline-derived CDR1 and CDR2 are SGHNT and YENEEA. The CDR3 DNA is TGTGCCAGCAGCCAAGGGACAAATTCACCCCTCCACTTT. Its translation is CASSQGTNSPLHF. The full variable domain, its missing parts supplied by reference TRBV11-3 and TRBJ1-6, is EAGVVQSPRYKIIEKKQPVAFWCNPISGHNTLYWYLQNLGQGPELLIRYENEEAVDDSQLPKDRFSAERLKGVDSTLKIQPAELGDSAVYLCASSQGTNSPLHFGNGTRLTVT.

The chain couples TRBV28 to TRBJ1-5; D gene unclear. This CDR3 contains 13 residues. The germline gives CDR1 MDHEN, CDR2 SYDVKM. V was trimmed by 4 bases and J by 7 bases, leaving 11 bases between them. The DNA for the CDR3 is TGTGCCAGCAGTTACGGCGGTAAACAGCCCCAGCATTTT. This codes for CASSYGGKQPQHF.

This chain joins TRBV27 and TRBJ2-3; D is unclear. The germline V gene encodes CDR1 MNHEY and CDR2 SMNVEV (reference sequence). The CDR3 consists of 16 residues. V dropped 1 base and J dropped 0 bases, with 11 bases sitting between them. The CDR3 loop is CASSLYIPTSTDTQYF. CDR3 in DNA: TGTGCCAGCAGTTTATACATTCCTACTAGCACAGATACGCAGTATTTT.

This clone was seen only a few times. The rearrangement links TRBV5-4 to TRBJ1-2; D ambiguous. V was cut by 0 bases and J by 7 bases, with 13 bases left in between. The germline gives CDR1 SGHNT, CDR2 YYREEE (reference sequence). CDR3 size: 14 residues. As DNA, the CDR3 is TGTGCCAGCAGCTTGGACGAGAGTTTTCTTGGCTACACCTTC. It is translated as CASSLDESFLGYTF.

DNA for the CDR3: TGTGCCAGCAGCGGGGGAGGGGGGCGGCCCCAATTTTTCTTT. As protein: CASSGGGGRPQFFF. The gene calls are TRBV9 and TRBJ1-1; a possible D gene is TRBD1 (6 bases). CDR3 length: 14 amino acids. V lost 3 bases and J lost 13, with 22 bases in between. The germline V gene encodes CDR1 SGDLS and CDR2 YYNGEE.

This clone was found once. The chain couples TRBV9 to TRBJ2-5; 13 bases agree with TRBD2. V shed 10 bases, J shed 0 bases, and the junction held 9 bases outside the gene matches. This CDR3 comprises 16 residues. Germline loops: CDR1 SGDLS, CDR2 YYNGEE. The CDR3 is CASAGTSGVYQETQYF. The CDR3 DNA follows: TGTGCCTCGGCCGGGACTAGCGGGGTGTACCAAGAGACCCAGTACTTC.